This T cell receptor beta chain was found in a study of metastatic and nonmetastatic thyroid tumors. Study-wide context: Repertoires of blood and of tissue (tumor or nodule) from malignant and benign thyroid patients were compared. Whole-study findings and limits: When malignant thyroid tumors were compared with benign nodules, TCR beta diversity was reportedly significantly higher in the malignant tumors. This held in both blood and tumor samples.

Authors' analysis steps: Clinicopathological groups supplied CDR3 differences that were used to build a distant-metastasis classifier for papillary thyroid cancer. MiXCR re-clonotyped the PCR reads for TCRdb. The V and J calls were determined by TCRdb, not by the authors. The table has 32,000 or so clones, less than 20% seen once. Germline assignment: CDR1 SGHVS and CDR2 FNYEAQ. This CDR3 has 13 residues. The V end was cut by 5 bases, the J end by 1 base, with 8 bases between. This clone was detected many times. Its specificity is not known. The entire patient cohort was treatment-naive prior to thyroid surgery.

The sequence came from a female donor with papillary thyroid cancer or a benign thyroid nodule (not recorded which). Some clones in this sample may be carry-over from other donors' samples. Sequenced material: blood. V usage is TRBV7-6 and J usage is TRBJ1-1; no definite D call. CDR3 sequence (DNA): TGTGCCAGCAGCCTGGACGAGAACACTGAAGCTTTCTTT. Residues: CASSLDENTEAFF.